Listed below are T cell receptor beta chains from one sample, sequenced in a study of blood T cell repertoires in COVID-19. The table came from immunoSEQ multiplex PCR; TCRdb's copy has only in-frame clones and leaves some out. Among under 300,000 clones listed, roughly nine tenths were seen once. The sample consisted of PBMCs or T cells enriched from blood (not recorded which). All receptors come from a woman between 45 and 60 years old who had recovered from COVID-19. Each CDR3 is given with its conserved first and last residue. The D gene is left open where the match is weak. For some rows the clone size is stated as once, few or many, or as a class when expanded; others skip it.

>TRBJ1-1|TRBV10-3|.|.|12
TGTGCCACCAGTAGGGGGACCACTGAAGCTTTCTTT
CATSRGTTEAFF
>TRBJ1-2|TRBV2|.|.|12
TGTGCCAGCAGCGCGTCCATAATGGGCTACACCTTC
CASSASIMGYTF
>TRBJ1-2|TRBV9|.|.|16
TGTGCCAGCAGCGTAGAGGATGGGGGCCTTAACTATGGCTACACCTTC
CASSVEDGGLNYGYTF
>TRBJ1-1|TRBV6-4|.|.|13
TGTGCCAGCAGATCGACAGCGAACACTGAAGCTTTCTTT
CASRSTANTEAFF
>TRBJ2-6|TRBV5-1|.|.|17
TGCGCCAGCAGCTTGGGCAGGTTAAGCTCTGGGGCCAACGTCCTGACTTTC
CASSLGRLSSGANVLTF
>TRBJ1-5|TRBV4-3|.|.|17
TGCGCCAGCAGCCAAGAGTATGCGGGGACGGTCAATCAGCCCCAGCATTTT
CASSQEYAGTVNQPQHF
>TRBJ2-7|TRBV15|TRBD1|.|14
TGTGCCACCAGCAGAGGGACAGGGACGGGGGAGCAGTACTTC
CATSRGTGTGEQYF
>TRBJ1-5|TRBV2|.|.|14
TGTGCCAGCATCTTGGGGGGGGGCAATCAGCCCCAGCATTTT
CASILGGGNQPQHF
>TRBJ2-1|TRBV19|.|.|17
TGTGCCAGTAGCCCAATGCAAGGGACAACGACCTCCAATGAGCAGTTCTTC
CASSPMQGTTTSNEQFF
>TRBJ1-4|TRBV4-2|.|.|16
TGTGCCAGCAGCCCCCGGTCCGGACAGCGTAATGAAAAACTGTTTTTT
CASSPRSGQRNEKLFF
>TRBJ2-1|TRBV24-1|.|.|15
TGTGCCACCAGTGACCCTACTTTGCTTCACAATGAGCAGTTCTTC
CATSDPTLLHNEQFF
>TRBJ2-1|TRBV5-1|TRBD2|few|15
TGCGCCAGCAGCCCAGGGACTAGCGGATACAATGAGCAGTTCTTC
CASSPGTSGYNEQFF
>TRBJ2-1|TRBV5-5|.|.|14
TGTGCCAGCAGCTTGAAGACGGACAACCCTAAGCCGTTCTTC
CASSLKTDNPKPFF
>TRBJ2-1|TRBV29-1|TRBD2|.|14
TGCAGCGTTGACCCCGGGGCTAGCGGGAGCGAACAGTTCTTC
CSVDPGASGSEQFF
>TRBJ1-5|TRBV16|TRBD1|.|16
TGTGCCAGCAGCCAGGTTGGACAGGGGAACAATCAGCCCCAGCATTTT
CASSQVGQGNNQPQHF
>TRBJ2-7|TRBV7-9|.|.|16
TGTGCCAGCAGCTTAGTGGGATCGGGAGACACCCACGAGCAGTACTTC
CASSLVGSGDTHEQYF
>TRBJ2-7|TRBV3-1/TRBV3-2|TRBD2|.|18
TGTGCCAGCAGCCAAGATGCGGCTAGCGGGAGGGGCGGTTACGAGCAGTACTTC
CASSQDAASGRGGYEQYF
>TRBJ2-5|TRBV4-3|.|.|16
TGCGCCAGCAGCCAAGAGTGGTGGGACTTCCAAGAGACCCAGTACTTC
CASSQEWWDFQETQYF
>TRBJ2-3|TRBV7-2|TRBD2|.|19
TGTGCCAGCAGCTTAGGCGGACTAGCGGGAGTGGGGGGAACAGATACGCAGTATTTT
CASSLGGLAGVGGTDTQYF
>TRBJ2-7|TRBV10-3|.|.|12
TGTGCCATCAGTGAAACAAATTACGAGCAGTACTTC
CAISETNYEQYF
>TRBJ1-5|TRBV19|.|.|14
TGTGCCAGTAGTATCGACAGTAGCAATCAGCCCCAGCATTTT
CASSIDSSNQPQHF
>TRBJ1-1|TRBV3-1/TRBV3-2|.|.|14
TGTGCCAGCAGCCGCCAGGGGCGGAACACTGAAGCTTTCTTT
CASSRQGRNTEAFF
>TRBJ1-2|TRBV7-2|.|.|13
TGTGCCAGCAGCCTCGGGGGGAACGATGGCTACACCTTC
CASSLGGNDGYTF
>TRBJ2-7|TRBV9|.|.|14
TGTGCCAGCAGCGCCCTGCAGGGCGGTTACGAGCAGTACTTC
CASSALQGGYEQYF
>TRBJ2-6|TRBV27|.|.|16
TGTGCCAGCACCCTGACAGCCTTCTCTGGGGCCAACGTCCTGACTTTC
CASTLTAFSGANVLTF
>TRBJ2-1|TRBV9|TRBD2|.|16
TGTGCCAGCAGCACCCGAAGGACTAGCGGGAGCAATGAGCAGTTCTTC
CASSTRRTSGSNEQFF
>TRBJ2-7|TRBV11-2|TRBD2|.|16
TGTGCCAGCAAGCCCCGTGAGGGCGGGAGGGCCGACGAGCAGTACTTC
CASKPREGGRADEQYF
>TRBJ1-5|TRBV2|TRBD1|few|14
TGTGCCAGCGGGGGGACAGTGAACAATCAGCCCCAGCATTTT
CASGGTVNNQPQHF
>TRBJ1-3|TRBV10-3|.|once|15
TGTGCCACAACCCCGGGGCAGGGGATTGGAAACACCATATATTTT
CATTPGQGIGNTIYF
>TRBJ1-6|TRBV6-2/TRBV6-3|TRBD1|.|18
TGTGCCAGCAGCTCCGACAGGGACCCAAGCTCCTATAATTCACCCCTCCACTTT
CASSSDRDPSSYNSPLHF
>TRBJ2-7|TRBV7-2|TRBD2|.|17
TGTGCCAGCAGCTTAGGCGTGGGGCCTAGCGGGAGAAGGGAGCAGTACTTC
CASSLGVGPSGRREQYF
>TRBJ2-2|TRBV7-2|TRBD1|.|16
TGTGCCAGCAGCTTCGGGACAGGGGGGTTGGCTGGGGAGCTGTTTTTT
CASSFGTGGLAGELFF